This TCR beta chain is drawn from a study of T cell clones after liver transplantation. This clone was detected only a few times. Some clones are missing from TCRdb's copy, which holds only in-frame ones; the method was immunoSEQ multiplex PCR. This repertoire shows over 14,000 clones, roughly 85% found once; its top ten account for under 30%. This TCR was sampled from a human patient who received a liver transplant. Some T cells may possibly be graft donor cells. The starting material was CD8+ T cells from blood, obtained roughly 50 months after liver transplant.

CDR3 residues: CASSVSGTGLTSGGTDTQYF. CDR3 DNA: TGTGCCAGCAGTGTTTCCGGGACAGGGCTGACTAGCGGGGGGACAGATACGCAGTATTTT. This chain connects TRBV2 to TRBJ2-3; 13 positions agree with TRBD2. The CDR3 has 20 residues. After removal of 4 bases from V and 3 bases from J, the junction contained 16 bases not matched to a gene. Per germline, CDR1 SNHLY and CDR2 FYNNEI.